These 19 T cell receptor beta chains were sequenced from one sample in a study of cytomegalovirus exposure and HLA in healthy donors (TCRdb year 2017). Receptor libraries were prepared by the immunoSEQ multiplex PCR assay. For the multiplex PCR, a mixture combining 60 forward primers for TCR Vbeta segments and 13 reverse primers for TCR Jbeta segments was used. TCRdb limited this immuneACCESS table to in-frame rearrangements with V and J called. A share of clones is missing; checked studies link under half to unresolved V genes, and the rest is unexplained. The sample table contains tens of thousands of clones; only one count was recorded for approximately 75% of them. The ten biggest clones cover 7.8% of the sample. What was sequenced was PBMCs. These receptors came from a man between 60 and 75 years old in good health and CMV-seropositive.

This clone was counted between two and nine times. This CDR3 reads CASSSPGQVSGNTIYF. The CDR3 nucleotides are TGTGCCAGCAGTTCCCCAGGGCAGGTTTCTGGAAACACCATATATTTT. The chain couples TRBV6-6 to TRBJ1-3; TRBD1 might be the D (5 bases). The germline CDR1 and CDR2 sequences are MNHNY and SVGAGI (reference sequence). Trimming stripped 4 bases from V and 1 base from J, with 14 bases between. The CDR3 runs to 16 residues.

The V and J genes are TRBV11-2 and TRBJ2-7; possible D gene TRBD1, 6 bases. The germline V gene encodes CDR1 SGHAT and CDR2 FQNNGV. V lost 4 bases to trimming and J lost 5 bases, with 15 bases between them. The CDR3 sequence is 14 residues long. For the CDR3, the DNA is TGTGCCAGCAGCTCTGGGGGCGAGGATAACGAGCAGTACTTC. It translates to CASSSGGEDNEQYF.

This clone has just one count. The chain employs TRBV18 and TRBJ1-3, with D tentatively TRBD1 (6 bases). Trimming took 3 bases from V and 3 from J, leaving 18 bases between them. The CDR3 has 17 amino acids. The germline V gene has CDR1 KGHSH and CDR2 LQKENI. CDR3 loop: CASSPVDSLEFGNTIYF. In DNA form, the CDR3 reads TGTGCCAGCTCACCCGTGGACAGCCTGGAATTTGGAAACACCATATATTTT.

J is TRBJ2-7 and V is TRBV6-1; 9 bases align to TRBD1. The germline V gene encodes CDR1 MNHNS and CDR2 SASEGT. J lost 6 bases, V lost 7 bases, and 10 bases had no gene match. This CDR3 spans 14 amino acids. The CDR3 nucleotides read TGTGCCAGCAACCAGGTGGGACAGGGCGGCGAGCAGTACTTC. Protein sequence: CASNQVGQGGEQYF.

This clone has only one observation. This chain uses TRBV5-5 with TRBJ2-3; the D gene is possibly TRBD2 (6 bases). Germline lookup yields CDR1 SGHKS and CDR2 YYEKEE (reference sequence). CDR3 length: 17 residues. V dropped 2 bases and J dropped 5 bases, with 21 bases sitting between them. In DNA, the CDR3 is TGTGCCAGCAGCTTAAGGGGCTTCGGGCAGGGAGGAGATACGCAGTATTTT. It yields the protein CASSLRGFGQGGDTQYF.

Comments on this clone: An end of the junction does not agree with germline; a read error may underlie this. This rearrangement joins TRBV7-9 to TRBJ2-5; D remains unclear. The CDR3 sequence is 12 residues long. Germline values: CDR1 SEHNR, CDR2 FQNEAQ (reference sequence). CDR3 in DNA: TGTTCCAGCAGCTTCACGGGAGAGACCCAGTACTTC. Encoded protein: CSSSFTGETQYF.

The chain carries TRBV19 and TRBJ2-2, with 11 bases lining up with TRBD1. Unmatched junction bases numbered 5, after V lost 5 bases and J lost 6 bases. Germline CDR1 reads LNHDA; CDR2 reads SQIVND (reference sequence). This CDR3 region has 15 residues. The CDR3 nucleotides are TGTGCCAGTAGTCCGGGACAGGGGGGCCCCGGGGAGCTGTTTTTT. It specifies CASSPGQGGPGELFF.

The CDR3 loop reads CASSYSKGGTNYGYTF. Here the CDR3 DNA reads TGTGCCAGCAGTTACTCGAAAGGGGGTACTAACTATGGCTACACCTTC. This chain links TRBV6-5 with TRBJ1-2, with D possibly TRBD1 on 6 matching bases. The V gene lost 0 bases and the J gene lost 0 bases, with 11 bases spanning the gap. Germline V gene data show CDR1 as MNHEY and CDR2 as SVGAGI. The CDR3 extends over 16 amino acids.

CDR3 sequence reads: CASSWDIQSSYNEQFF. In DNA form, the CDR3 reads TGTGCCAGCAGCTGGGACATCCAAAGCTCCTACAATGAGCAGTTCTTC. V gene TRBV27 combines with J gene TRBJ2-1; D may be TRBD1 (6 bases). Germline CDR1 and CDR2: MNHEY and SMNVEV (reference sequence). This CDR3 region has 16 residues. V gave up 6 bases and J gave up 0 bases, with 15 bases separating them.

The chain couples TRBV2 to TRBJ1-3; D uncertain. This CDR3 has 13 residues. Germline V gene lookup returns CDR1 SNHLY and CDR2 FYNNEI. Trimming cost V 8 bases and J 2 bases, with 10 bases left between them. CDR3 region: CASAGRTGNTIYF. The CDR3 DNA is TGTGCCAGCGCCGGGAGGACTGGAAACACCATATATTTT.

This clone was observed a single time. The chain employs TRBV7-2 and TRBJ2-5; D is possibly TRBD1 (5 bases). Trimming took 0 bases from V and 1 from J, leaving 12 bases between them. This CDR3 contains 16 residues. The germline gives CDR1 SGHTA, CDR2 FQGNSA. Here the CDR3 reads CASSLAFGTGQETQYF. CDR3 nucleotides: TGTGCCAGCAGCTTAGCGTTCGGTACAGGCCAAGAGACCCAGTACTTC. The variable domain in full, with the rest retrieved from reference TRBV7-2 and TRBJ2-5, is GAGVSQSPSNKVTEKGKDVELRCDPISGHTALYWYRQSLGQGLEFLIYFQGNSAPDKSGLPSDRFSAERTGGSVSTLTIQRTQQEDSAVYLCASSLAFGTGQETQYFGPGTRLLVL.

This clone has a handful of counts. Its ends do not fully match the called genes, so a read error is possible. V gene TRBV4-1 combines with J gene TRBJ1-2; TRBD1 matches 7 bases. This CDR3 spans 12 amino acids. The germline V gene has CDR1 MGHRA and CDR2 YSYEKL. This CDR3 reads CASSQEKGAKEF. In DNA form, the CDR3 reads TGCGCCAGCAGCCAAGAAAAGGGGGCCAAGGAGTTC.

The CDR3, as DNA: TGTGCCAGCAGATCCGGGACATTTTCCTACGAGCAGTACTTC. As protein: CASRSGTFSYEQYF. The genes are TRBV2 and TRBJ2-7; maybe TRBD1 (6 bases). V was shortened by 6 bases and J by 1 base, with 13 bases between the two germline ends. Per germline, CDR1 SNHLY and CDR2 FYNNEI. CDR3 length: 14 amino acids.

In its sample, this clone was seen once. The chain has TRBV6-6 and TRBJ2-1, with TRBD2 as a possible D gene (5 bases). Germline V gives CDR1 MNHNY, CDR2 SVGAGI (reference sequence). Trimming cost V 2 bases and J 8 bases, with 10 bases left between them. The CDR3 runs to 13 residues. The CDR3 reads CASSYRAGDEQFF. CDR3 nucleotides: TGTGCCAGCAGTTACAGGGCCGGGGATGAGCAGTTCTTC.

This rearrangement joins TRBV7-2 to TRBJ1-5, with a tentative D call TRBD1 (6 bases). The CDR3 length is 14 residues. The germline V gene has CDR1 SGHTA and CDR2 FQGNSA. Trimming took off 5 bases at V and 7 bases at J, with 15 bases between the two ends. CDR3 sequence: CASSILGAGQPQHF. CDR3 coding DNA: TGTGCCAGCAGCATCCTGGGGGCAGGGCAGCCCCAGCATTTT.

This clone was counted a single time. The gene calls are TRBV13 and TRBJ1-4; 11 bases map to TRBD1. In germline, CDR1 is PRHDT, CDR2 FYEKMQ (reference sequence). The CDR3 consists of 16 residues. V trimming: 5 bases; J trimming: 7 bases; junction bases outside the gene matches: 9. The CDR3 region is CASSLGQGASGEKLFF. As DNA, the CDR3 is TGTGCCAGCAGCCTCGGACAGGGGGCGAGCGGTGAAAAACTGTTTTTT.

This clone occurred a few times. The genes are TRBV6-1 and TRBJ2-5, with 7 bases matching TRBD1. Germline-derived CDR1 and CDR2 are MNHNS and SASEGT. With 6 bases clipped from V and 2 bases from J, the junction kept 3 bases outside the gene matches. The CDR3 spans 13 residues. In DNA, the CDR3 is TGTGCCAGCAGGGTCAGGGGGCAAGAGACCCAGTACTTC. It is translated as CASRVRGQETQYF.

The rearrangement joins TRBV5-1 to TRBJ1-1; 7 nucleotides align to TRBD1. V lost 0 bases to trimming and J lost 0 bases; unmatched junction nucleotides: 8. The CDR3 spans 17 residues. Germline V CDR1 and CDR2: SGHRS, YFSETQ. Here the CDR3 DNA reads TGCGCCAGCAGCTTGGCACAGGGGTTCCTCATGAACACTGAAGCTTTCTTT. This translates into CASSLAQGFLMNTEAFF.

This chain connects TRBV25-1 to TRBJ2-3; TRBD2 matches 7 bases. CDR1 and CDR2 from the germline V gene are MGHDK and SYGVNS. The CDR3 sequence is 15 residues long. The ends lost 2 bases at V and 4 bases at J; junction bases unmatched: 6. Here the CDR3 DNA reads TGTGCCAGCAGTGAAGGGGCGGGAGTCCCAGATACGCAGTATTTT. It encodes CASSEGAGVPDTQYF.